This T cell receptor (beta chain) is drawn from a study of T cell responses to AZD1222 COVID-19 vaccine. General study results and limits: White British people made up most donors, females outnumbered males, and clonal diversity was possibly underestimated. Among spike-specific TCRs, nearly half reportedly target unmutated variant regions.

In regard to this clone: Its antigen remains unidentified.

Generated by immunoSEQ multiplex PCR, the TCRdb table keeps only in-frame clones and is missing some. Here the sample spans some 130,000 clones, roughly 91% being singletons. V was trimmed by 3 bases and J by 4 bases, leaving 18 bases between them. Germline loops: CDR1 LGHNT, CDR2 FRNRAP. The CDR3 runs to 16 residues. This TCR was recovered from an adult who received the AZD1222 COVID-19 vaccine. The chain joins TRBV12-5 to TRBJ2-5; D is perhaps TRBD1 (6 bases). Sequenced here: peripheral blood, sampled 28 days after the second AZD1222 dose. The CDR3 sequence is CASGLFIGRGGETQYF. DNA for the CDR3: TGTGCTAGTGGTTTATTTATAGGCAGGGGTGGAGAGACCCAGTACTTC. Variable domain in full (rest from reference TRBV12-5 and TRBJ2-5): DARVTQTPRHKVTEMGQEVTMRCQPILGHNTVFWYRQTMMQGLELLAYFRNRAPLDDSGMPKDRFSAEMPDATLATLKIQPSEPRDSAVYFCASGLFIGRGGETQYFGPGTRLLVL.